Below, 11 T cell receptor beta chains from the same sample are listed, as sequenced in a study of cytomegalovirus exposure and HLA in healthy donors. The study ran its PCR with 60 Vbeta and 13 Jbeta primers. TCRdb keeps only in-frame clones here, not all; method: immunoSEQ multiplex PCR. In the table there are 150,000 to 200,000 clones, 80% to 85% of which are singletons. The sequenced sample was PBMCs. The receptors originated from a man in his fifties in good health and CMV-seronegative.

The V call is TRBV7-6, the J call TRBJ1-2, with a possible D match to TRBD1 (5 bases). Germline loops: CDR1 SGHVS, CDR2 FNYEAQ. This CDR3 region has 13 residues. V dropped 6 bases and J dropped 2 bases, with 10 bases sitting between them. CDR3 sequence: CASSQQENYGYTF. The CDR3 coding sequence is TGTGCCAGCAGTCAACAGGAGAACTATGGCTACACCTTC. The full variable domain, with the rest looked up from reference TRBV7-6 and TRBJ1-2, is GAGVSQSPRYKVTKRGQDVALRCDPISGHVSLYWYRQALGQGPEFLTYFNYEAQQDKSGLPNDRFSAERPEGSISTLTIQRTEQRDSAMYRCASSQQENYGYTFGSGTRLTVV.

The chain combines TRBV11-3 with TRBJ2-7, with D maybe TRBD1 (6 bases). The CDR3 loop spans 15 amino acids. CDR1 and CDR2 (germline): SGHNT, YENEEA. Trimming stripped 5 bases from V and 4 bases from J, with 18 bases between. CDR3 nucleotides: TGTGCCAGCAGCATCTCCCCGGGACACCAGTACGAGCAGTACTTC. This encodes CASSISPGHQYEQYF.

The chain couples TRBV28 to TRBJ1-2; 9 bases fit TRBD1. Germline CDR1 reads MDHEN; CDR2 reads SYDVKM. The length of the CDR3 is 15 residues. J gave up 11 bases and V 4 bases, and 14 bases lay outside the gene matches. This CDR3 is CASSSPGQGSYIYTF. CDR3 bases: TGTGCCAGCAGTTCGCCGGGACAGGGATCCTATATATACACCTTC.

The chain couples TRBV28 to TRBJ2-3, with D hard to call. The germline V and J ends were trimmed by 5 bases and 2 bases, with 11 bases remaining between them. This CDR3 comprises 14 residues. Germline assignment: CDR1 MDHEN and CDR2 SYDVKM. Here the CDR3 DNA reads TGTGCCAGCAGTCCTTCCTCTCTCACAGATACGCAGTATTTT. This translates into CASSPSSLTDTQYF.

The chain links TRBV4-3 to TRBJ2-3; 10 bases line up with TRBD2. Trimming took 5 bases from V and 4 from J; bases not matched to a gene: 6. This CDR3 contains 15 residues. Germline assignment: CDR1 LGHNA and CDR2 YSLEER. CDR3: CASSARGLAPDTQYF. Here the CDR3 DNA reads TGCGCCAGCAGCGCCCGGGGACTAGCGCCAGATACGCAGTATTTT.

This sequence joins TRBV19 and TRBJ1-1; possible D gene TRBD1, 6 bases. There are 15 residues in the CDR3. CDR1 is LNHDA and CDR2 is SQIVND in the germline V gene (reference sequence). The ends were cut back, 4 bases at V and 0 bases at J, with 12 bases in the middle. CDR3 sequence reads: CASSKRDIMNTEAFF. CDR3 in DNA: TGTGCCAGTAGTAAACGGGACATCATGAACACTGAAGCTTTCTTT.

This clone was picked up one time. This chain uses TRBV6-5 with TRBJ1-1; TRBD1 matches at 8 bases. V lost 3 bases, J lost 8 bases, and 2 bases stayed unmatched. The germline CDR1 and CDR2 sequences are MNHEY and SVGAGI. The CDR3 is made up of 12 amino acids. CDR3 nucleotide sequence: TGTGCCAGCAGTTATCGGACAGGGGAAGCTTTCTTT. As protein: CASSYRTGEAFF.

The chain uses TRBV30 and TRBJ1-1; D is uncertain. Germline V gives CDR1 GTSNPN, CDR2 SVGIG (reference sequence). The CDR3 is 11 residues long. V was pared by 0 bases and J by 7 bases, with 6 bases between. The CDR3 spells CAWSVEGEAFF. Written as DNA, the CDR3 is TGTGCCTGGAGTGTAGAGGGTGAAGCTTTCTTT.

V gene TRBV6-5 combines with J gene TRBJ1-5, with 7 nucleotides matching TRBD1. The CDR3 spans 14 residues. Trimming cost V 9 bases and J 0 bases; bases outside gene matches: 5. The germline V gene encodes CDR1 MNHEY and CDR2 SVGAGI. CDR3 sequence (DNA): TGTGCCAGTCAGACAGGGAATAGCAATCAGCCCCAGCATTTT. Amino acid sequence: CASQTGNSNQPQHF.

The chain recombines TRBV6-5 with TRBJ1-2; tentatively, D is TRBD1 (6 bases). Trimming left V 7 bases short and J 7 bases short, with 19 bases between. Germline lookup yields CDR1 MNHEY and CDR2 SVGAGI. The CDR3 extends over 14 amino acids. CDR3 loop: CASIDRGGAGGYTF. DNA for the CDR3: TGTGCCAGCATCGACCGAGGGGGGGCGGGTGGCTACACCTTC.

This clone has a single count. CDR3 in amino acids: CAGARQGPANTGELFF. CDR3 DNA sequence: TGTGCCGGAGCCCGACAGGGGCCAGCGAACACCGGGGAGCTGTTTTTT. The rearrangement uses TRBV2 and TRBJ2-2, with 8 bases fitting TRBD1. The V segment lost 11 bases and the J segment 0 bases; nucleotides outside the gene matches: 11. CDR1 is SNHLY and CDR2 is FYNNEI in the germline V gene. This CDR3 has 16 residues.